A single sample gave rise to the 5 T cell receptor beta chains below, sequenced in a study of blood T cell repertoires in COVID-19. This table comes from immunoSEQ multiplex PCR, and its TCRdb copy is limited to in-frame clones, with some not included. The sample consists of 250,000 or so clones, around nine tenths of them appearing once. Sequencing was performed on peripheral blood. The origin of the receptors is a woman between 65 and 79 years old with active or convalescent COVID-19.

The chain recombines TRBV18 with TRBJ1-4; D might be TRBD1 (6 bases). The germline V gene has CDR1 KGHSH and CDR2 LQKENI. The CDR3 is 14 amino acids. The V gene lost 5 bases and the J gene lost 7 bases, with 14 bases spanning the gap. CDR3 in amino acids: CASSTTQTGEKLFF. In DNA form, the CDR3 reads TGTGCCAGCTCAACGACGCAGACAGGTGAAAAACTGTTTTTT.

V gene TRBV12-3 or TRBV12-4 combines with J gene TRBJ1-2; tentatively, D is TRBD1 (5 bases). This CDR3 has 12 amino acids. The germline V and J ends were trimmed by 6 bases and 6 bases, with 11 bases remaining between them. CDR3 protein: CASSQGKDGYTF. CDR3 nucleotides: TGTGCCAGCAGCCAGGGAAAGGATGGCTACACCTTC.

This clone was picked up a small number of times. The V call is TRBV7-3, the J call TRBJ1-2; TRBD1 matches 8 bases. V dropped 4 bases and J dropped 6; count of bases not matched to a gene: 4. The CDR3 totals 13 residues. Per germline, CDR1 SGHTA and CDR2 FQGTGA. CDR3 in amino acids: CASSSRGLDGYTF. DNA of the CDR3: TGTGCCAGCAGCTCCAGGGGGCTAGATGGCTACACCTTC.

The CDR3 DNA reads as TGTGCCAGCAGCCAAGCTACAGGCTCAAACTATGGCTACACCTTC. Translated: CASSQATGSNYGYTF. J is TRBJ1-2 and V is TRBV4-2, with D possibly matching TRBD1 (5 bases). Looked up from germline, CDR1 is LGHNA and CDR2 is YNFKEQ. This CDR3 has 15 amino acids. Trimming removed 1 base at V and 2 bases at J, with 11 bases between.

CDR3 loop: CATTGLIGNTIYF. In DNA, the CDR3 is TGTGCCACCACAGGGTTGATAGGAAACACCATATATTTT. V gene TRBV6-5 combines with J gene TRBJ1-3; weak D call: TRBD1 (6 bases). This CDR3 has 13 amino acids. Per germline, CDR1 MNHEY and CDR2 SVGAGI. The V gene lost 10 bases and the J gene lost 4 bases, with 14 bases spanning the gap.